This T cell receptor (beta chain) appears in the sequencing data of a study of vaccination and CD4 T cells after COVID-19. Study-wide findings and caveats: Median counts of SARS-CoV-2-reactive clonotypes increased from roughly 19 to 38; this difference was not significant.

Germline CDR1 reads SGHNT; CDR2 reads YENEEA. This CDR3 region has 14 residues. V was cut by 5 bases and J by 4 bases, with 14 bases left in between. Sample treatment: 10-day PBMC culture with coronavirus spike peptide pools or control peptides (ViraFEST assay). Convalescent patients tested SARS-CoV-2 PCR positive from March to December 2020, before Alpha, Beta and Delta emerged. In its sample, this clonotype was seen a few times. The antigen remains undetermined. Sequenced with the Oncomine TCR Beta short-read assay was DNA taken from cultured CD4+ T cells. TCRdb re-called the PCR reads through MiXCR, storing one row per CDR3 protein. Among about 20,000 distinct CDR3 sequences, roughly 63% were seen once, and the ten largest hold 7.5% to 9.5%.

The sequenced sample consisted of CD4+ T cells from blood, cultured in vitro. The rearrangement links TRBV11-3 to TRBJ1-1; possible D gene TRBD1, 5 bases. The sequence was obtained from a human donor who had recovered from COVID-19. The CDR3 spells CASSLQIGGTEAFF. The DNA of the CDR3 is TGTGCCAGCAGCCTTCAAATTGGGGGCACTGAAGCTTTCTTT.